Detailed here is one T cell receptor (beta chain). Gene-specific TRAV and TRBV primers were used for first-strand cDNA, covering alpha and beta chains. The authors ran around 20 PCR cycles to amplify TCRs with a constant-region primer and V-primer adapter. TCRdb passed the reads through MiXCR, listing each CDR3 protein once. The sample yields tens of thousands of distinct CDR3 sequences, around 30% seen once. Trimming shortened V by 7 bases and J by 12 bases, and 20 bases separated the two germline ends. The CDR3 is 12 residues long. Germline CDR1 and CDR2: SQVTM and ANQGSEA. Stated time point: before trial treatment. Donors were given nivolumab, ipilimumab, aspirin, low-dose cyclophosphamide and low-dose radiotherapy. This specimen comes from a study of low-dose radiotherapy and immunotherapy resistance in tumors.

The sequence derives from a female donor with ovarian cancer. V usage is TRBV29-1 and J usage is TRBJ2-3; a possible D gene is TRBD1 (6 bases). The sequenced sample was PBMCs, obtained before treatment. CDR3 loop: CSGLRDTESQYF. DNA for the CDR3: TGCAGCGGCCTCCGGGACACGGAAAGCCAGTATTTT.